The 8 T cell receptor beta chains presented below share a single source sample, sequenced in a study of multiple sclerosis patients with progressive multifocal leukoencephalopathy. Some clones are missing from TCRdb's copy, which holds only in-frame ones; the method was immunoSEQ multiplex PCR. Of tens of thousands of clones listed, around 83% are singletons. Time point meaning: time of PML onset. The sample was PBMCs, taken from a patient treated with natalizumab. The receptors shown here come from a woman between 25 and 40 years old with progressive multifocal leukoencephalopathy.

The CDR3 protein is CASSQEKGLTGGIRETQYF. The CDR3 DNA follows: TGTGCCAGCAGCCAAGAGAAGGGGCTGACAGGGGGAATTCGAGAGACCCAGTACTTC. The V gene is TRBV4-2, the J gene TRBJ2-5, with 9 nucleotides matching TRBD1. The J segment lost 4 bases and the V segment lost 0 bases, leaving 15 bases of the junction unmatched. The CDR3 length is 19 residues. Germline CDR1 and CDR2: LGHNA and YNFKEQ.

The chain is built from TRBV6-6 and TRBJ2-1, with D possibly being TRBD2 (7 bases). CDR1 and CDR2 (germline): MNHNY, SVGAGI (reference sequence). V lost 10 bases, J lost 5 bases, and 21 bases lay in between. The CDR3 is 15 residues long. The CDR3: CATTKGGGGDNEQFF. In DNA form, the CDR3 reads TGTGCCACCACAAAGGGAGGGGGAGGCGACAATGAGCAGTTCTTC.

The V gene is TRBV4-2, the J gene TRBJ2-7, with TRBD2 identical over 7 bases. After removal of 0 bases from V and 3 bases from J, the junction contained 8 bases not matched to a gene. CDR3 size: 16 residues. The germline V gene encodes CDR1 LGHNA and CDR2 YNFKEQ. The CDR3 sequence: CASSQEATRGVYEQYF. The CDR3 DNA reads TGTGCCAGCAGCCAAGAAGCGACCCGGGGGGTCTACGAGCAGTACTTC.

The V call is TRBV28, the J call TRBJ1-6; a weak D match, TRBD1 (6 bases). The germline V and J ends were trimmed by 4 bases and 10 bases, with 14 bases remaining between them. This CDR3 region has 14 residues. Per germline, CDR1 MDHEN and CDR2 SYDVKM. The CDR3 DNA reads as TGTGCCAGCAGTTGGCAGGGGTGGGAGTCACCCCTCCACTTT. Translation: CASSWQGWESPLHF.

The chain combines TRBV4-2 with TRBJ2-2, with D unclear. This CDR3 has 12 residues. The V and J ends lost 2 bases and 6 bases respectively, with 4 bases between them. The germline CDR1 and CDR2 sequences are LGHNA and YNFKEQ. CDR3 region: CASSQYSGELFF. The CDR3 nucleotides are TGTGCCAGCAGCCAATACTCCGGGGAGCTGTTTTTT.

The chain combines TRBV2 with TRBJ2-7; D perhaps matches TRBD1 (6 bases). The germline CDR1 and CDR2 sequences are SNHLY and FYNNEI. Trimming stripped 6 bases from V and 7 bases from J, with 13 bases between. CDR3 length equals 12 residues. The CDR3, as DNA: TGTGCCAGCAGACAGGGCCCGGGGGAGCAGTACTTC. Protein: CASRQGPGEQYF.

V and J are TRBV7-9 and TRBJ2-5; TRBD2 might be the D (5 bases). The CDR3 is 14 amino acids. The V gene lost 3 bases and the J gene lost 5 bases, with 13 bases spanning the gap. Germline lookup yields CDR1 SEHNR and CDR2 FQNEAQ (reference sequence). DNA for the CDR3: TGTGCCAGCAGCTTTAGTGGGAGAGGGGAGACCCAGTACTTC. Protein sequence: CASSFSGRGETQYF.

The V call is TRBV7-6, the J call TRBJ1-4, with TRBD1 matching over 8 bases. Germline-derived CDR1 and CDR2 are SGHVS and FNYEAQ. CDR3 length: 15 residues. The V and J ends lost 5 bases and 6 bases, in that order; junction bases with no gene match: 8. CDR3 protein: CASSPTGGKDEKLFF. CDR3 DNA: TGTGCCAGCAGCCCTACAGGGGGTAAAGATGAAAAACTGTTTTTT.